Given below is one T cell receptor beta chain in context. The antigen is undetermined. Individual cDNA molecules each carried unique molecular identifiers attached by the library. Per the study methods: A per-sample median of around 100,000 TCRs was observed, with a range of roughly 20,000 to 750,000. MiXCR, applied by TCRdb to the 5' RACE reads, yields one record per CDR3 protein. The V and J calls follow TCRdb's processing rather than the paper's. This table holds 70,000 to 85,000 distinct CDR3 sequences, 15% to 20% found once. This record comes from a study of human T cells and chemical hapten exposure. The study, taken as a whole, reports: With DPC sensitization, TCRs exceeding 1 in 1000 frequency showed no change.

Extraction yielded total RNA from whole blood (unfractionated). Germline loops: CDR1 SEHNR, CDR2 FQNEAQ (reference sequence). The trim removed 4 bases at V and 2 bases at J, leaving 22 bases unmatched. CDR3 length: 20 residues. The sequence derives from a female donor in good health. This sequence joins TRBV7-9 and TRBJ1-2; 7 positions match TRBD1. CDR3 loop: CASSSHYLIGQESTNYGYTF. DNA of the CDR3: TGTGCCAGCAGCTCCCATTACCTCATCGGACAGGAGAGTACCAACTATGGCTACACCTTC.